This T cell receptor (beta chain) was identified in a study of HIV-infected patients and healthy controls. This clonotype was found many times. Whole blood was used without fractionation, so all unsorted peripheral T cells were included. Germline V lookup: CDR1 LNHDA, CDR2 SQIVND (reference sequence). There are 15 residues in the CDR3. V lost 5 bases, J lost 3 bases, and 7 bases stayed unmatched. 500 ng RNA was reverse transcribed with alpha and beta constant-region primers. Separate chain-specific third strand synthesis with multiplexing indices produced the alpha and beta libraries. TCRdb re-analysed the 5' RACE reads in MiXCR, keeping a single row per CDR3 protein. The sample lists 9,900 or so distinct CDR3 sequences; approximately 5.2% were seen once.

Sequencing used blood, obtained before antiretroviral therapy. The chain combines TRBV19 with TRBJ1-1, with 9 bases fitting TRBD1. This TCR derives from an adult with HIV infection. The CDR3 nucleotides are TGTGCCAGTAGTGACCCCGGGACAGGGTACACTGAAGCTTTCTTT. Translating it yields CASSDPGTGYTEAFF.